These 8 T cell receptor beta chains were sequenced from one sample in a study of blood T cell repertoires in COVID-19. The table came from immunoSEQ multiplex PCR; TCRdb's copy has only in-frame clones and leaves some out. The table lists 95,000 to 150,000 clones, 82% of them singletons. Specimen: peripheral blood. Source of these receptors: a woman aged 70 to 79 with acute or convalescent COVID-19.

The chain is built from TRBV28 and TRBJ1-4, with a weak D call TRBD1 (5 bases). The germline V gene encodes CDR1 MDHEN and CDR2 SYDVKM. The CDR3 consists of 15 residues. The V end was cut by 4 bases, the J end by 3 bases, with 12 bases between. The CDR3 region is CASSSSRVPNEKLFF. In DNA form, the CDR3 reads TGTGCCAGCAGTTCCAGCAGGGTGCCTAATGAAAAACTGTTTTTT.

The V call is TRBV7-3, the J call TRBJ1-1; D remains ambiguous. This CDR3 contains 13 residues. V was clipped by 0 bases and J by 6 bases, with 8 bases between them. The germline CDR1 and CDR2 sequences are SGHTA and FQGTGA. The CDR3 spells CASSLTYSSEAFF. CDR3 DNA sequence: TGTGCCAGCAGCTTAACTTACAGTTCTGAAGCTTTCTTT.

The chain links TRBV2 to TRBJ1-2; 12 nucleotides match TRBD1. Germline V gene sequence: CDR1 SNHLY, CDR2 FYNNEI. V lost 6 bases and J lost 0; bases outside the gene matches: 5. The CDR3 runs to 16 residues. The CDR3 DNA reads TGTGCCAGCAGACTGGGACAGGGGGCCCCTAACTATGGCTACACCTTC. Amino acids: CASRLGQGAPNYGYTF.

The chain recombines TRBV5-8 with TRBJ1-1, with 9 positions matching TRBD1. Germline V gene lookup returns CDR1 SGHTS and CDR2 YDEGEE. With 4 bases clipped from V and 7 bases from J, the junction kept 11 bases outside the gene matches. This CDR3 is 15 amino acids long. CDR3: CASSVPGQGYSEAFF. For the CDR3, the DNA is TGTGCCAGCAGCGTGCCGGGACAGGGATACAGTGAAGCTTTCTTT.

The chain couples TRBV3-1 (or the pseudogene TRBV3-2) to TRBJ1-2; a possible D gene is TRBD1 (6 bases). Germline V gene sequence: CDR1 LGHDT, CDR2 YNNKEL (reference sequence). The CDR3 length is 14 residues. V gave up 4 bases and J gave up 2 bases, with 11 bases separating them. The CDR3 coding sequence is TGTGCCAGCAGCCCACTACAGGGAAACTATGGCTACACCTTC. This gives the protein CASSPLQGNYGYTF.

The chain couples TRBV9 to TRBJ1-1; a weak D match, TRBD1 (6 bases). From germline, CDR1 is SGDLS and CDR2 YYNGEE. Trimming took 0 bases from V and 1 from J, leaving 16 bases between them. CDR3 length: 17 amino acids. The DNA of the CDR3 is TGTGCCAGCAGCGTAGTGGGGACGACAGGTGGGAACACTGAAGCTTTCTTT. The encoded protein is CASSVVGTTGGNTEAFF.

The chain links TRBV5-1 to TRBJ2-1; 10 bases agree with TRBD1. V gave up 4 bases and J gave up 2 bases; unmatched junction bases: 3. The germline CDR1 and CDR2 sequences are SGHRS and YFSETQ. The CDR3 loop spans 15 amino acids. CDR3 loop: CASSPGQGTYNEQFF. CDR3 sequence (DNA): TGCGCCAGCAGCCCGGGACAGGGGACCTACAATGAGCAGTTCTTC.

The rearrangement uses TRBV11-1 and TRBJ2-2, with a tentative D call TRBD2 (5 bases). CDR1 and CDR2 from the germline V gene are SGHAT and FQDESV (reference sequence). The ends were cut back, 8 bases at V and 0 bases at J, with 7 bases in the middle. This CDR3 is 13 amino acids long. CDR3 region: CASRDTNTGELFF. CDR3 sequence (DNA): TGTGCCAGCCGGGATACGAACACCGGGGAGCTGTTTTTT.